This T cell receptor (beta chain) was retrieved from a study of CD8+ T cells in alopecia areata. Study-wide background: Tofacitinib dosing lasted 6 to 18 months, which was then followed by 6 months off drug.

Per the germline V gene, CDR1 is SQVTM and CDR2 is ANQGSEA. The length of the CDR3 is 14 residues. V trimming: 5 bases; J trimming: 4 bases; junction bases outside the gene matches: 6. Reverse transcribed after extraction, RNA yielded cDNA as the sequencing template. Here immunoSEQ multiplex PCR was the method, and the copy in TCRdb shows in-frame clones only, minus some. This repertoire shows hundreds of thousands of clones, about two thirds found once; its top ten account for 1% to 1.5%. This clone was observed a few times. This sequence was found in a human donor with alopecia areata. This specimen consisted of CD4+ T cells sorted from blood, obtained at week 0. The rearrangement uses TRBV29-1 and TRBJ2-1; 9 positions match TRBD1. The CDR3 DNA is TGCAGCGTTTACCCGGGACAGGGATACAATGAGCAGTTCTTC. Its protein product is CSVYPGQGYNEQFF.